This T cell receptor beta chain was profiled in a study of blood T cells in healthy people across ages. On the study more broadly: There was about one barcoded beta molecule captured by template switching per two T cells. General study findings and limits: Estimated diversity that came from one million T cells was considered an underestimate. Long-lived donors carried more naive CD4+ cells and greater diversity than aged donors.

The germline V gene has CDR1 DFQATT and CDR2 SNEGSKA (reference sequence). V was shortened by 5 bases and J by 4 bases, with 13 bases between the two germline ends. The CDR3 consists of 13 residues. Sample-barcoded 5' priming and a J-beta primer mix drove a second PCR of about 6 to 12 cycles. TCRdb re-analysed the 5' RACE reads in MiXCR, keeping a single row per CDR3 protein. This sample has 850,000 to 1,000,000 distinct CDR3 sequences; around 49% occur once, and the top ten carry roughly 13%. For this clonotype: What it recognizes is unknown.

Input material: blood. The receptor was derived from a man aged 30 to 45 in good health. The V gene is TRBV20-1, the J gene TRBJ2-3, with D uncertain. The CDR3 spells CSAFRPLADTQYF. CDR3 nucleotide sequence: TGCAGTGCTTTTAGGCCTTTGGCAGATACGCAGTATTTT.